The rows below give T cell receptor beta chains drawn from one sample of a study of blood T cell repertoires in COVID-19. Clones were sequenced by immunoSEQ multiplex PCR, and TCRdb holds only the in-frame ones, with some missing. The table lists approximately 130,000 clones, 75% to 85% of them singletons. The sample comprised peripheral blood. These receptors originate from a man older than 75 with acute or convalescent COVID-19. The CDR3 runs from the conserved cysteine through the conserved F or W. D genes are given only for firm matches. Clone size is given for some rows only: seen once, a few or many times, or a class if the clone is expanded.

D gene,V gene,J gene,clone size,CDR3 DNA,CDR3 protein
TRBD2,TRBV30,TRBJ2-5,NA,TGTGCCTGGAGTGTACGACGCGGGGGGGCCGGAGAGACCCAGTACTTC,CAWSVRRGGAGETQYF
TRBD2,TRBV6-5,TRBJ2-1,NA,TGTGCCAGCAGTTACTCTCAAGCGGGGGCGTCCAATGAGCAGTTCTTC,CASSYSQAGASNEQFF
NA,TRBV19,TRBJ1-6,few,TGTGCCAGTAGTGAAATCCTCCGGGATATTAATTCACCCCTCCACTTT,CASSEILRDINSPLHF
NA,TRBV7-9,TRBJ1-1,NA,TGTGCCAGCAGCCCAAGTACAGGTTCGAACACTGAAGCTTTCTTT,CASSPSTGSNTEAFF
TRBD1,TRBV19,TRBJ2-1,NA,TGTGCCAGTAGAAGGACGACAGGGATGAGCTCCTACAATGAGCAGTTCTTC,CASRRTTGMSSYNEQFF
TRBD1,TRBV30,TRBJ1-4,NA,TGTGCCTGGACCGGACAGGGACGAAATGAAAAACTGTTTTTT,CAWTGQGRNEKLFF
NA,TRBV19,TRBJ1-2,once,TGTGCCAGTAGTGCCGCCCCAGGGTTATCGAGAGGCTACACCTTC,CASSAAPGLSRGYTF
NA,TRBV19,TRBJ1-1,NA,TGTGCCAGTAGTATTGACAGCTACATGAACACTGAAGCTTTCTTT,CASSIDSYMNTEAFF
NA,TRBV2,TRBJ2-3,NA,TGTGCCAGCAGTGATTTCGGTACAGATACGCAGTATTTT,CASSDFGTDTQYF
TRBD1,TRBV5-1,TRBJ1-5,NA,TGCGCCAGCAGCTTTCAGGGGGCGATCGGGGAGCCCCAGCATTTT,CASSFQGAIGEPQHF
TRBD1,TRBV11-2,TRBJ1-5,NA,TGTGCCAGCAGCTTAGCTGGACAGGGCAATCAGCCCCAGCATTTT,CASSLAGQGNQPQHF
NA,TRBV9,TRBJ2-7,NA,TGTGCCAGCAGCTCGGGACTCACATCCTACGAGCAGTACTTC,CASSSGLTSYEQYF
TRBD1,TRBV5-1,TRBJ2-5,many,TGCGCCAGCAGCCCTAATACAGGGGGCGGAGAGACCCAGTACTTC,CASSPNTGGGETQYF
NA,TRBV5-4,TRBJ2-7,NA,TGTGCCAGCAGCTTGCGGCAAGGGGTGGGTGAATACGAGCAGTACTTC,CASSLRQGVGEYEQYF
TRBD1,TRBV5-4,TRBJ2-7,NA,TGTGCCAGCAGCCCTGAACCCGGACAGGGAATCTACGAGCAGTACTTC,CASSPEPGQGIYEQYF
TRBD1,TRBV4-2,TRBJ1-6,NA,TGTGCCAGCCGCCAAGCAGGGGGCGCGTATAATTCACCCCTCCACTTT,CASRQAGGAYNSPLHF
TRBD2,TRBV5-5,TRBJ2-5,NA,TGTGCCAGCAAACCGGGACTAGCGGGGGAGATGGAGACCCAGTACTTC,CASKPGLAGEMETQYF
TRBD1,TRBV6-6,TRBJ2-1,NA,TGTGCCAGTGACAGGGGCCAATCCTACAATGAGCAGTTCTTC,CASDRGQSYNEQFF
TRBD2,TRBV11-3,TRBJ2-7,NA,TGTGCCAGCAGCTGGGGACTAGCGGGGGGGACGGACTCCTACGAGCAGTACTTC,CASSWGLAGGTDSYEQYF
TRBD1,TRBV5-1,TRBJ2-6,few,TGCGCCAGCAGCTTAAGGGACAGGGGGTCTGGGGCCAACGTCCTGACTTTC,CASSLRDRGSGANVLTF
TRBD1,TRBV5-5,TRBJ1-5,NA,TGTGCCAGCAGCTTGATAGGGGGCGATGGCAATCAGCCCCAGCATTTT,CASSLIGGDGNQPQHF
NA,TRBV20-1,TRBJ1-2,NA,TGCATCTCACAGGAGATCTATGGCTACACCTTC,CISQEIYGYTF
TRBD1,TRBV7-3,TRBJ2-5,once,TGTGCCAGCAACACGTCTAACAGGGGGCGGTTAGAGACCCAGTACTTC,CASNTSNRGRLETQYF
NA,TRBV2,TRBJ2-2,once,TGTGCCAGCATGCGGGGCGACACCGGGGAGCTGTTTTTT,CASMRGDTGELFF
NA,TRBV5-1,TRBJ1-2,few,TGCGCCAGCAGCGCCTATATGGGCGGCTACACCTTC,CASSAYMGGYTF